The 2 T cell receptor beta chains below all came from one sample that was sequenced in a study of T cell responses to AZD1222 COVID-19 vaccine. The assay was immunoSEQ multiplex PCR, and TCRdb's table has in-frame clones only and misses some. The sample holds about 120,000 clones, about 92% seen once. Here the sequenced sample was peripheral blood, taken on day 0 of AZD1222 vaccination. Receptor source: an adult in good health.

The J gene is TRBJ2-5, the V gene TRBV12-2; the D call in the table, TRBD2, was not verified against the DNA. TRBV12-2 is shown as a pseudogene. The CDR3 totals 15 residues. The chain's CDR3 is CAFNVGPLGRETQYF. The CDR3 coding sequence is TGTGCATTTAACGTGGGCCCTTTAGGGAGGGAGACCCAGTACTTC.

This chain joins TRBV28 and TRBJ1-1; D may be TRBD1 (5 bases). The length of the CDR3 is 16 residues. The germline V gene encodes CDR1 MDHEN and CDR2 SYDVKM. Trimming took 8 bases from V and 1 from J, leaving 20 bases between them. The CDR3 sequence: CASRLLRGPANTEAFF. In DNA, the CDR3 is TGTGCCAGCCGCCTTTTGAGGGGACCGGCGAACACTGAAGCTTTCTTT.